The sequence of this TCR beta chain was determined in a study of monozygotic twins with inflammatory bowel disease (dated by TCRdb to the late 2010s). Turning to the overall study: The complete study included 28 monozygotic twin pairs: 19 IBD-discordant Danish pairs and nine German pairs, of which four were IBD-concordant and five were IBD-discordant. Each individual had, on average, about 151 000 unique TCRalpha sequences and 181 000 unique TCRbeta sequences available for analysis. Within discordant pairs, disease-associated traits were sought mainly by comparing IBD patients with their genetically identical healthy co-twins. What the authors observed across the whole study: Compared with healthy twins, IBD patients had fewer clonotypes in common with other individuals, a difference most pronounced in patients showing signs of disease activity. Concordant and discordant twins showed no difference in repertoire similarity, possibly because of limited statistical power. TCRbeta repertoire diversity, by inverse Simpson index, was decreased in IBD patients compared with their healthy co-twins. Distinction between different T cell subtypes could not be achieved in the analysis. Because patients were on differing immunosuppressive treatments, the repertoires may have picked up extra background noise and inter-individual variability. No single strong signal or clonotype linked to IBD turned up in the results, so the idea that one exists was not supported.

From each donor, an approximately 2.5 ml peripheral blood sample was drawn into PAXgene tubes and stored at -80 degrees C. Total RNA was isolated from whole blood with the PAXgene blood miRNA kit on an automated QIAcube, without T cell sorting. Deep TCRalpha and TCRbeta repertoire profiling with unique molecular barcoding was performed on peripheral blood of monozygotic twin pairs concordant or discordant for inflammatory bowel disease. Smoking habits were recorded for all twin pairs, and individuals were classified as current, former or never smokers. Concerning this clonotype itself: No cognate antigen has been identified for it.

Reading the germline V gene gives CDR1 MDHEN and CDR2 SYDVKM. The CDR3 runs 15 amino acids, cysteine and phenylalanine included. The DNA sequence is not available. Preparation of the library involved 5' RACE. Preparation of each TCR library used approximately 3,200 ng of total RNA. For each sample, cDNA synthesis was carried out in eight separate reactions using SMARTScribe reverse transcriptase. During cDNA synthesis, unique molecular identifiers containing a 6-nucleotide sample barcode were introduced by template switching. Amplification of TCRalpha and TCRbeta cDNA involved two nested PCRs of 16 and 9 cycles, and each PCR was followed by bead purification. Before amplification, cDNA was treated with uracil DNA-glycosylase and purified using the QIAquick PCR purification kit. The second PCR added Illumina TruSeq-compatible adapters along with sample-specific barcodes. TapeStation and Qubit were used to check library quality and concentration, and 4 to 6.5 ng of each library went into the pool. The pooled libraries were sequenced with 2 x 100 bp reads and custom sequencing primers on an Illumina HiSeq2500 single-index Rapid Run. The paper's data handling went like this. MiGEC version 1.2.6 was used for UMI-based consensus assembly to correct PCR and sequencing errors. MiXCR version 2.1.1 was used to carry out V(D)J alignment, clonotype assembly and CDR3 extraction. Gene usage, clonotype sharing and MAIT/NKT TCR abundance were normalised by analysing the top 1000, 10 000 and 20 000 clonotypes per sample. Diversity was computed as the inverse Simpson index with the vegan R package after downsampling to 27 000 UMIs. Statistical testing used paired Mann-Whitney U tests on the discordant twin pairs and applied Benjamini-Hochberg correction for multiple testing. Once TCRdb had reprocessed the reads, it stored one entry per CDR3 protein sequence and supplied no DNA. The V and J calls follow TCRdb's processing rather than the paper's. The table kept for this sample lists some 300,000 distinct CDR3 sequences. About 5% of the sample is held by the ten biggest clonotypes.

Material for sequencing was blood. This TCR came from a human donor with ulcerative colitis or Crohn's disease, or a healthy co-twin of an affected twin (not recorded which). The receptor chain draws on TRBV28 and TRBJ1-2; TCRdb reports TRBD1, a call that lacks DNA to check it against. The CDR3: CASSLFRQGNYGYTF.